One sample yielded the 17 T cell receptor beta chains listed below, sequenced in a study of regulatory T cells in long-lasting Graves disease. Construction of the TCR beta libraries employed iRepertoire HTBI primers in conjunction with Arm-PCR of CDR3 regions. Using its own MiXCR run on the multiplex PCR reads, TCRdb lists one record per CDR3 protein. Counted here are over 500,000 distinct CDR3 sequences, more than 15% occurring once; the ten biggest clones make up 12%. Time point denoted: newly diagnosed GD, antithyroid drugs for less than 3 months. With RNA extracted from PBMCs as input, the TCR library was made. The same sample was also studied in work on T cells in Graves' hyperthyroidism and ophthalmopathy.

Sample: peripheral blood mononuclear cells (PBMCs), taken at new diagnosis, from a patient treated with antithyroid drugs. The source of these receptors is a man between 18 and 29 years old with Graves disease.

In this sample, this clonotype turned up many times. This chain links TRBV28 with TRBJ2-7, with D possibly TRBD2 on 6 matching bases. Trimming left V 5 bases short and J 5 bases short, with 16 bases between. CDR1 is MDHEN and CDR2 is SYDVKM in the germline V gene. The CDR3 contains 14 residues. The CDR3: CASSPGLFQDEQYF. The DNA for the CDR3 is TGTGCCAGCAGTCCTGGACTATTCCAAGACGAGCAGTACTTC.

This clonotype has ten or more counts. The chain has TRBV28 and TRBJ2-7; 9 bases line up with TRBD2. CDR1 and CDR2 from the germline V gene are MDHEN and SYDVKM. This CDR3 region has 19 residues. Germline trimming cut 4 bases from V and 0 bases from J; bases unmatched to any gene: 16. The CDR3, as DNA: TGTGCCAGCAGTTCCCCATTGCATAGCGGGAGTACAGTCTCCTACGAGCAGTACTTC. It is translated as CASSSPLHSGSTVSYEQYF. Combining the CDR3 with reference TRBV28 and TRBJ2-7 gives the whole variable domain DVKVTQSSRYLVKRTGEKVFLECVQDMDHENMFWYRQDPGLGLRLIYFSYDVKMKEKGDIPEGYSVSREKKERFSLILESASTNQTSMYLCASSSPLHSGSTVSYEQYFGPGTRLTVT.

The gene calls are TRBV5-1 and TRBJ1-2; D unresolved. There are 13 residues in the CDR3. Trimming left V 1 base short and J 5 bases short, with 9 bases between. Germline V gene sequence: CDR1 SGHRS, CDR2 YFSETQ. The CDR3 spells CASSLSSGYGYTF. The CDR3 DNA reads as TGCGCCAGCAGCTTGAGTTCCGGATATGGCTACACCTTC.

This clonotype was recorded at least ten times. The rearrangement uses TRBV13 and TRBJ2-7; possible D gene TRBD1, 6 bases. CDR1 PRHDT and CDR2 FYEKMQ come from the germline V gene (reference sequence). V shed 5 bases and J shed 2 bases, with 13 bases lying between them. CDR3 length: 14 residues. The CDR3 here is CASSPTGMTYEQYF. The CDR3 DNA sequence: TGTGCCAGCAGCCCGACAGGAATGACCTACGAGCAGTACTTC.

In regard to this clonotype: Germline is not matched at one junction end, which may reflect a read error. The chain has TRBV7-3 and TRBJ2-3, with no clear D. The end of the DNA is better explained by TRBJ2-1, so the J call may be wrong. CDR1 is SGHTA, CDR2 FQGTGA, per germline. This CDR3 is 11 amino acids long. CDR3 loop: CASGLGSEQFF. DNA of the CDR3: TGTGCCAGCGGCTTAGGGTCTGAGCAGTTCTTC.

V and J are TRBV30 and TRBJ2-2, with 9 bases that match TRBD1. The CDR3 totals 14 residues. Trimming at V came to 2 bases and at J to 5 bases, leaving 3 bases not matched to a gene. Germline V CDR1 and CDR2: GTSNPN, SVGIG (reference sequence). The CDR3 DNA reads as TGTGCCTGGAGTACGACAGGGGGTACCGGGGAGCTGTTTTTT. Translation gives CAWSTTGGTGELFF.

This clonotype was picked up a small number of times. This chain joins TRBV20-1 and TRBJ1-1, with D possibly TRBD1 on 5 matching bases. In germline, CDR1 is DFQATT, CDR2 SNEGSKA (reference sequence). This CDR3 contains 13 residues. V was trimmed by 3 bases and J by 1 base, leaving 9 bases between them. CDR3 sequence (DNA): TGCAGTGCTAGCCGGGACGGGAACACTGAAGCTTTCTTT. It translates to CSASRDGNTEAFF.

This clonotype showed up many times. This rearrangement joins TRBV20-1 to TRBJ1-1, with TRBD1 identical over 12 bases. After removal of 6 bases from V and 0 bases from J, the junction contained 2 bases not matched to a gene. The CDR3 is made up of 14 amino acids. CDR1 is DFQATT, CDR2 SNEGSKA, per germline (reference sequence). In nucleotides, the CDR3 is TGCAGTGCCGGGACAGGGGGCTTGAACACTGAAGCTTTCTTT. Protein sequence: CSAGTGGLNTEAFF.

This clonotype turned up a few times. The rearrangement joins TRBV12-3 or TRBV12-4 to TRBJ2-1; TRBD2 agrees at 9 bases. The CDR3 spans 17 residues. J was trimmed by 4 bases and V by 0 bases; bases with no gene match: 7. The CDR3 DNA reads as TGTGCCAGCAGTTTAGCGCTTGTGACTAGCGGATACAATGAGCAGTTCTTC. The encoded protein is CASSLALVTSGYNEQFF.

This clonotype was counted ten times or more. V and J are TRBV7-9 and TRBJ1-1; no clear D. This CDR3 spans 15 amino acids. Trimming shortened V by 8 bases and J by 3 bases, and 19 bases separated the two germline ends. Germline V gives CDR1 SEHNR, CDR2 FQNEAQ (reference sequence). DNA for the CDR3: TGTGCCAGCGGGCCTTCCCTTGACGTCTACACTGAAGCTTTCTTT. Its translation is CASGPSLDVYTEAFF.

Concerning this clonotype itself: A far larger clone is one nucleotide away, so this likely arose from a read error. The rearrangement uses TRBV20-1 and TRBJ2-5; 8 bases are a match to TRBD2. CDR1 is DFQATT and CDR2 is SNEGSKA in the germline V gene (reference sequence). This CDR3 has 14 residues. The V segment lost 3 bases and the J segment 11 bases; nucleotides outside the gene matches: 14. Written as DNA, the CDR3 is TGCAGTGCTAGTCTCGCGGGAGGAGGTCCTGAGCAGTACTTC. This encodes CSASLAGGGPEQYF.

This clonotype was seen at least ten times. DNA of the CDR3: TGCAGTGCTAATCAGCGCCAGACCTACAATGAGCAGTTCTTC. It codes for CSANQRQTYNEQFF. The rearrangement joins TRBV20-1 to TRBJ2-1; D is ambiguous. Trimming pared 4 bases from V and 2 bases from J, leaving 12 bases between. CDR3 length: 14 residues. The germline CDR1 and CDR2 sequences are DFQATT and SNEGSKA (reference sequence).

This clonotype has a count of ten or more. The DNA for the CDR3 is TGTGCCAGCAGTGAAGGAGGGGAGCGAAACACTGAAGCTTTCTTT. Translated: CASSEGGERNTEAFF. The chain joins TRBV6-1 to TRBJ1-1; weak D call: TRBD1 (5 bases). Germline CDR1 is MNHNS and CDR2 is SASEGT. The CDR3 totals 15 residues. V gave up 1 base and J gave up 2 bases, with 11 bases separating them.

This clonotype was seen more than once but under ten times. The chain employs TRBV29-1 and TRBJ2-1, with a weak D call TRBD1 (6 bases). Looked up from germline, CDR1 is SQVTM and CDR2 is ANQGSEA. The length of the CDR3 is 14 residues. V was shortened by 3 bases and J by 10 bases, with 19 bases between the two germline ends. The CDR3 reads CSVDTGSPQWEQFF. The CDR3 region has the DNA TGCAGCGTTGATACAGGGTCCCCACAATGGGAGCAGTTCTTC.

This clonotype came up a few times. The chain uses TRBV29-1 and TRBJ2-7; TRBD1 matches 7 bases. This CDR3 comprises 13 residues. Germline trimming cut 2 bases from V and 5 bases from J; bases unmatched to any gene: 6. Germline V gene sequence: CDR1 SQVTM, CDR2 ANQGSEA. The CDR3, as DNA: TGCAGCGTTGAATATCCGACAGGGAACGAGCAGTACTTC. Translation gives CSVEYPTGNEQYF.

The chain carries TRBV7-2 and TRBJ2-7; no clear D gene. Between the trimmed V and J ends, which lost 5 bases and 5 bases, there was a span of 13 bases. Germline V gene sequence: CDR1 SGHTA, CDR2 FQGNSA. CDR3 length: 13 residues. The CDR3 DNA follows: TGTGCCAGCAGCCCTACGTTTGCCGACGAGCAGTACTTC. Protein: CASSPTFADEQYF.

This clonotype was recorded many times. DNA of the CDR3: TGTGCCAGCAGCTTAGCGGGCTCTCTAGCCTACGAGCAGTACTTC. This codes for CASSLAGSLAYEQYF. The chain uses TRBV7-9 and TRBJ2-7; D not resolved. The CDR3 loop spans 15 amino acids. Trimming took off 0 bases at V and 2 bases at J, with 11 bases between the two ends. The germline V gene encodes CDR1 SEHNR and CDR2 FQNEAQ (reference sequence). The complete variable domain, with remaining parts taken from reference TRBV7-9 and TRBJ2-7, reads DTGVSQNPRHKITKRGQNVTFRCDPISEHNRLYWYRQTLGQGPEFLTYFQNEAQLEKSRLLSDRFSAERPKGSFSTLEIQRTEQGDSAMYLCASSLAGSLAYEQYFGPGTRLTVT.